The T cell receptor beta chain under discussion was sequenced for a study of blood T cell repertoires in COVID-19. Study summary: Samples came from the United States, Italy and Spain, spanning acute and convalescent COVID-19. PBMCs, B-cell-depleted T cells, or T cells were the source of the cDNA or gDNA that made up the material.

In the original workflow: Amplification of reference gene primers provided the estimated nucleated cell counts. The assay was immunoSEQ multiplex PCR, and TCRdb's table has in-frame clones only and misses some. V and J calls and clone size come straight from that table; D and trimming were deduced from the DNA. Seen here are approximately 190,000 clones, around four fifths observed once, and the top ten hold approximately 15%. Trimming took off 0 bases at V and 6 bases at J, with 7 bases between the two ends. Germline values: CDR1 SGDLS, CDR2 YYNGEE. The CDR3 has 13 amino acids. This chain links TRBV9 with TRBJ1-5, with unresolved D. Source material: peripheral blood. The clonotype comes from a man aged 30 to 45 with active or convalescent COVID-19. CDR3 region: CASSVDWAQPQHF. The CDR3 nucleotides are TGTGCCAGCAGCGTAGATTGGGCTCAGCCCCAGCATTTT. Full variable domain (missing parts from reference TRBV9 and TRBJ1-5): DSGVTQTPKHLITATGQRVTLRCSPRSGDLSVYWYQQSLDQGLQFLIQYYNGEERAKGNILERFSAQQFPDLHSELNLSSLELGDSALYFCASSVDWAQPQHFGDGTRLSIL.